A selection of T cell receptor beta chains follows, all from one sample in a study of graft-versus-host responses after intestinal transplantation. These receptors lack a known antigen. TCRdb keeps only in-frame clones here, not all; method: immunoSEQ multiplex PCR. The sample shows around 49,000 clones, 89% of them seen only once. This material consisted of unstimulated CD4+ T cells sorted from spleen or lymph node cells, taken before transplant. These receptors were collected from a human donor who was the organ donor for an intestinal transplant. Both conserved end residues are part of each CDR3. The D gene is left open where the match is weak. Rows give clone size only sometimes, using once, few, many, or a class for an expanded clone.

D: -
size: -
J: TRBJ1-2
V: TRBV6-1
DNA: TGTGCCAGCAGCGATGGGACTACGGTAGCCGGCGCGCACACCTTC
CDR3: CASSDGTTVAGAHTF

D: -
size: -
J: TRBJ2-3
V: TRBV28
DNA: TGTGCTCTACGAGCGGCGGGGGCCCACGTCACAGATACGCAGTATTTT
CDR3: CALRAAGAHVTDTQYF

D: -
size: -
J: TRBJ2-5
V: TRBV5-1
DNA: TGCGCCAGCAGGCCTTCCGGGGTTGAGGAGACCCAGTACTTC
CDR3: CASRPSGVEETQYF

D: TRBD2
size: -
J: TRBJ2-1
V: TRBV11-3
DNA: TGTGCCAGCAGCTTGCGGGAGGGCTACAATGAGCAGTTCTTC
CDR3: CASSLREGYNEQFF

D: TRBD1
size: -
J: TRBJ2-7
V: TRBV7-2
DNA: TGTGCCAGCAGCTTAGAAGGACAGGGAAACTCCTACGAGCAGTACTTC
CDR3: CASSLEGQGNSYEQYF

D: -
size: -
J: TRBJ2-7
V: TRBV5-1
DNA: TGCGCCAGCAGCCCAGCAGGCTACGAGCAGTACTTC
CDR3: CASSPAGYEQYF

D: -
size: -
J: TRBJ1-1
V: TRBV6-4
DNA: TGTGCCAGCAGTGAGGACAAGAACACTGAAGCTTTCTTT
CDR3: CASSEDKNTEAFF

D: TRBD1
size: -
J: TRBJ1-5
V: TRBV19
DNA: TGTGCCAGTAGTATAGGGGACAGGGGGCACCAGCCCCAGCATTTT
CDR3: CASSIGDRGHQPQHF

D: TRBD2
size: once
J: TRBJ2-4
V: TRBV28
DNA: TGTGCCAGCGGCCTCGGGACTAGCGGGAGGGAAAACATTCAGTACTTC
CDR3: CASGLGTSGRENIQYF

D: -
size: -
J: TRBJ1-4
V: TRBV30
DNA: TGTGCCTGGACGGGGTTCGAAAAACTGTTTTTT
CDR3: CAWTGFEKLFF

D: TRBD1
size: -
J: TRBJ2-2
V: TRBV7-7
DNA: TGTGCTAGCAGCGTTTCACAGGGGGCAACCGGGGAGCTGTTTTTT
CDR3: CASSVSQGATGELFF

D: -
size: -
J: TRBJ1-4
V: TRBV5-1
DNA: TGCGCCAGCAGTGGGCTGTATAATGAAAAACTGTTTTTT
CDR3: CASSGLYNEKLFF

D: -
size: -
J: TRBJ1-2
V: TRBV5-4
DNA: TGTGCCAGCAGCTTGTCTGGGCCCTATGGCTACACCTTC
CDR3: CASSLSGPYGYTF

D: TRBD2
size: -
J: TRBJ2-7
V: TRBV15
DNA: TGTGCCACCAGCAGCGCCAGGACTAGCGGATCCTACGAGCAGTACTTC
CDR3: CATSSARTSGSYEQYF

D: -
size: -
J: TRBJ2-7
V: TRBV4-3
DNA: TGCGCCAGCAGCCAAGGCGATCACAGGGCGAGTCCTTACGAGCAGTACTTC
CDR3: CASSQGDHRASPYEQYF

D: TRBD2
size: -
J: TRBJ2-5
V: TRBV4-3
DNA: TGCGCCAGCAGCCGGGGCGGGACTAGCGGACAAGAGACCCAGTACTTC
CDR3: CASSRGGTSGQETQYF

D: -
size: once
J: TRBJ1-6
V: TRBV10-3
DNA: TGTGCCATCATTCCCTCAGAGGAGTCACCCCTCCACTTT
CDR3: CAIIPSEESPLHF

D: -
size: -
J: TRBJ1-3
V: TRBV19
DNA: TGTGCCAGTAGCCGGAACACCATATATTTT
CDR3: CASSRNTIYF

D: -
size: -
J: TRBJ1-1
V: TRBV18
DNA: TGTGCCAGCTCACCAGGGACATTCACTGAAGCTTTCTTT
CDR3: CASSPGTFTEAFF

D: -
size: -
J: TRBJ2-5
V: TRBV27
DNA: TGTGCCAGCAGTCGAGAGGGGGTTGGGCAAGAGACCCAGTACTTC
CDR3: CASSREGVGQETQYF

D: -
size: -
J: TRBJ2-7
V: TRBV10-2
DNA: TGCGCCAGCGCCGGAGCCTACGAGCAGTACTTC
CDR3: CASAGAYEQYF

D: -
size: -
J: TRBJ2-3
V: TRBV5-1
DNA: TGCGCCAGCAGCCCCTGGACTGGTACCCGCACAGATACGCAGTATTTT
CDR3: CASSPWTGTRTDTQYF

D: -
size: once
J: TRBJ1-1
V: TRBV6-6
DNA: TGTGCCAGCAGTTATCGGCGGGGCGACACTGAAGCTTTCTTT
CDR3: CASSYRRGDTEAFF

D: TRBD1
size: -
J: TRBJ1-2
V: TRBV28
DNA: TGTGCCAGCAGTTTCCCCAGGGGGCATAACTATGGCTACACCTTC
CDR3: CASSFPRGHNYGYTF

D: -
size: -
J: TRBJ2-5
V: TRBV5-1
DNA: TGCGCCAGCAGCTTGGCGGCCCCAGGGGCCCAGTACTTC
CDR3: CASSLAAPGAQYF

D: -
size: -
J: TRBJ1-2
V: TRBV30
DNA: TGTGCCTGGAGTGTACCCCCTACAGGAAATGGTGGCTACACCTTC
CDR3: CAWSVPPTGNGGYTF

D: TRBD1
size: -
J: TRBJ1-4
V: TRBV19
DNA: TGTGCCAGTAGTTGGGGCCCTTCGGACAGGCTTTACGAAAAACTGTTTTTT
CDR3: CASSWGPSDRLYEKLFF

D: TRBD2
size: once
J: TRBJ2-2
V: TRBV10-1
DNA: TGCGCCAGCATTCCAGGACTAGCGGGAGGGCAGGACACCGGGGAGCTGTTTTTT
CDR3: CASIPGLAGGQDTGELFF

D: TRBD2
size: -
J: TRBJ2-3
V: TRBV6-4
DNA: TGTGCCAGCAGTAGACTAGCGAGTGCAGATACGCAGTATTTT
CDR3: CASSRLASADTQYF

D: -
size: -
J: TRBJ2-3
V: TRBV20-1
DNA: TGCAGTGCAAAGAGGCCAGATACGCAGTATTTT
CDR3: CSAKRPDTQYF

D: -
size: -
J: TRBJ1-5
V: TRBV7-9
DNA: TGTGCCAGCAGCTTATCGGTGGAGCCCCAGCATTTT
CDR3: CASSLSVEPQHF

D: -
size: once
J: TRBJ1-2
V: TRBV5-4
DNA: TGTGCCAGCAGCCCGCGATCGACGGAGGCTGGCTACACCTTC
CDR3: CASSPRSTEAGYTF

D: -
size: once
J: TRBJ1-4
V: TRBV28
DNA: TGTGCCAGCAGCCTCGGGACAAGAGAAAAACTGTTTTTT
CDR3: CASSLGTREKLFF

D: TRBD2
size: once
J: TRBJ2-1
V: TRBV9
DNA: TGTGCCAGCAGCTCCCGACTAGCGGGAGATAGGAATGAGCAGTTCTTC
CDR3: CASSSRLAGDRNEQFF

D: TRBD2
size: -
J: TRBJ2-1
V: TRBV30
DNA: TGTGCCTGCCTCCTAGCGGGGCCCATATACAATGAGCAGTTCTTC
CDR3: CACLLAGPIYNEQFF

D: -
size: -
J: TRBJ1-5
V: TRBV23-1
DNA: TGCGCCAGCCCCCCGGGGGAGACGCGCCGGAACAATCAGCCCCAGCATTTT
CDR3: CASPPGETRRNNQPQHF

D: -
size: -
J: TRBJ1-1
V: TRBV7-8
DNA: TGTGCCAGCAGCACCCGGGGGGGAGGGGATGAGAACACTGAAGCTTTCTTT
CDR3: CASSTRGGGDENTEAFF

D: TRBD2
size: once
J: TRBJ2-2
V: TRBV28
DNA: TGTGCCAGCAGTATTGCCGGGACTAGCGCGCCCGGGGAGCTGTTTTTT
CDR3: CASSIAGTSAPGELFF

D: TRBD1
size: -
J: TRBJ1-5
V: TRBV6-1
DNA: TGTGCCAGCAGTGTCTTATCGGGACAGGGTAAACAGCCCCAGCATTTT
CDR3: CASSVLSGQGKQPQHF

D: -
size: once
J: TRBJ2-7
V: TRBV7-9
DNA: TGTGCCAGCAGCCCAACCGGGAAAGAGGGCCACGAGCAGTACTTC
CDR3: CASSPTGKEGHEQYF

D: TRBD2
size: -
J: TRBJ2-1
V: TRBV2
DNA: TGTGCCAGCAGGAGAGCTAGCGGGGGGACCTACAATGAGCAGTTCTTC
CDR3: CASRRASGGTYNEQFF

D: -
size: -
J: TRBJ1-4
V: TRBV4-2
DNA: TGTGCCAGCAGCCAAGATAAAGCCCCCCCTACTAATGAAAAACTGTTTTTT
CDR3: CASSQDKAPPTNEKLFF

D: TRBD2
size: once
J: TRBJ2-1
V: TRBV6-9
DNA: TGTGCCAGCCCTAGCGGGAGGGGAGAGCAGTTCTTC
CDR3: CASPSGRGEQFF

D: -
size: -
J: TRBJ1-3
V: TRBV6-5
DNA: TGTGCCAGCAGTAGAGCGCCTTCTGGAAACACCATATATTTT
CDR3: CASSRAPSGNTIYF

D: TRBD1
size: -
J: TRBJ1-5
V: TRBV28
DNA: TGTGCCAGCAGCCGTCGACAGGGTCATCAGCCCCAGCATTTT
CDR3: CASSRRQGHQPQHF